The 24 T cell receptor beta chains in this list originate from one sample, sequenced in a study of OX40 agonist ivuxolimab in advanced cancers. The data were produced by immunoSEQ multiplex PCR, yet TCRdb's version contains in-frame clones alone and is incomplete. The sample lists roughly 110,000 clones; approximately 90% were seen once. Specimen: CD4+ or CD8+ T cells sorted from blood, collected in a trial of the OX40 agonist ivuxolimab. These receptors originate from an adult with an advanced solid tumor such as melanoma, head and neck, liver or kidney cancer.

There are a few counts of this clone. This sequence joins TRBV7-8 and TRBJ2-1; 7 nucleotides align to TRBD2. The germline gives CDR1 SGHVS, CDR2 FQNEAQ. CDR3 length: 14 amino acids. Unmatched junction bases numbered 6, after V lost 7 bases and J lost 3 bases. The CDR3 DNA is TGTGCCAGCACAGGTCTAGCGGTCTACAATGAGCAGTTCTTC. Translation gives CASTGLAVYNEQFF.

The CDR3 bases are TGTGCCAGCAGCTTAGTAAGCGGGAGTGGTAGCGAGCAGTACTTC. It specifies CASSLVSGSGSEQYF. V usage is TRBV11-2 and J usage is TRBJ2-7, with TRBD2 matching 8 bases. Germline assignment: CDR1 SGHAT and CDR2 FQNNGV. The CDR3 sequence is 15 residues long. V lost 1 base, J lost 6 bases, and 8 bases stayed unmatched.

The V gene is TRBV4-3, the J gene TRBJ2-4; 8 bases are a match to TRBD2. Germline trimming cut 0 bases from V and 4 bases from J; bases unmatched to any gene: 5. CDR3 size: 16 residues. Per germline, CDR1 LGHNA and CDR2 YSLEER. This CDR3 reads CASSQEEASGKNIQYF. In DNA form, the CDR3 reads TGCGCCAGCAGCCAAGAAGAAGCTAGCGGGAAAAACATTCAGTACTTC.

This chain uses TRBV19 with TRBJ2-5; the match to TRBD1 covers 7 bases. The CDR3 spans 16 residues. The ends lost 4 bases at V and 2 bases at J; junction bases unmatched: 10. Germline V gene data show CDR1 as LNHDA and CDR2 as SQIVND (reference sequence). The CDR3: CASSTVPGGGQETQYF. CDR3 nucleotide sequence: TGTGCCAGTAGTACCGTCCCAGGGGGTGGGCAAGAGACCCAGTACTTC.

CDR3 region: CASSPLEGAGNQPQHF. CDR3 bases: TGTGCCAGCAGTCCGTTAGAGGGGGCTGGCAATCAGCCCCAGCATTTT. The rearrangement uses TRBV2 and TRBJ1-5, with 7 bases identical to TRBD1. CDR1 is SNHLY, CDR2 FYNNEI, per germline. This CDR3 comprises 16 residues. J was trimmed by 2 bases and V by 5 bases; bases with no gene match: 9.

J is TRBJ2-1 and V is TRBV27; unclear D gene. Trimming removed 4 bases at V and 5 bases at J, with 0 bases between. Per germline, CDR1 MNHEY and CDR2 SMNVEV (reference sequence). The CDR3 totals 10 residues. CDR3 nucleotides: TGTGCCAGCAGTTACAATGAGCAGTTCTTC. Its protein is CASSYNEQFF.

V gene TRBV27 combines with J gene TRBJ1-2, with TRBD1 matching over 11 bases. CDR1 is MNHEY and CDR2 is SMNVEV in the germline V gene (reference sequence). The CDR3 runs to 15 residues. Trimming at V came to 4 bases and at J to 3 bases, leaving 4 bases not matched to a gene. CDR3 sequence (DNA): TGTGCCAGCAGTTCAGGACAGGGGGCTTACTATGGCTACACCTTC. Protein sequence: CASSSGQGAYYGYTF.

Here the CDR3 DNA reads TGCGCCAGCAGCTTGGGATTACAGGGTGGGCAGCCCCAGCATTTT. Protein: CASSLGLQGGQPQHF. The chain is built from TRBV5-1 and TRBJ1-5; TRBD1 might be the D (6 bases). The germline V gene has CDR1 SGHRS and CDR2 YFSETQ. CDR3 size: 15 residues. V dropped 0 bases and J dropped 7 bases, with 14 bases sitting between them. Full variable domain (missing parts from reference TRBV5-1 and TRBJ1-5): KAGVTQTPRYLIKTRGQQVTLSCSPISGHRSVSWYQQTPGQGLQFLFEYFSETQRNKGNFPGRFSGRQFSNSRSEMNVSTLELGDSALYLCASSLGLQGGQPQHFGDGTRLSIL.

This clone showed up just once. This sequence joins TRBV28 and TRBJ2-7; no reliable D call. Between the trimmed V and J ends, which lost 6 bases and 3 bases, there was a span of 6 bases. Germline loops: CDR1 MDHEN, CDR2 SYDVKM. CDR3 length: 11 residues. The CDR3 DNA sequence: TGTGCCAGCAGCAACCTCTACGAGCAGTACTTC. Translation: CASSNLYEQYF.

The genes are TRBV5-1 and TRBJ2-7; 7 bases are shared with TRBD1. After removal of 0 bases from V and 0 bases from J, the junction contained 3 bases not matched to a gene. There are 15 residues in the CDR3. Germline CDR1 and CDR2: SGHRS and YFSETQ. DNA for the CDR3: TGCGCCAGCAGCTTGGACTGGGACAGCTCCTACGAGCAGTACTTC. Its translation: CASSLDWDSSYEQYF.

V usage is TRBV28 and J usage is TRBJ2-1; D is uncertain. With 7 bases removed from V and 9 bases from J, the gap between germline ends came to 16 bases. Germline assignment: CDR1 MDHEN and CDR2 SYDVKM. The CDR3 runs to 13 residues. CDR3 nucleotide sequence: TGTGCCAGCACCACACATATTTCTAGTGAGCAGTTCTTC. This translates into CASTTHISSEQFF.

The chain joins TRBV27 to TRBJ1-1, with a tentative D call TRBD1 (5 bases). The CDR3 is 14 amino acids. Germline assignment: CDR1 MNHEY and CDR2 SMNVEV (reference sequence). Trimming left V 4 bases short and J 1 base short, with 10 bases between. The CDR3 sequence: CASSSGLQNTEAFF. CDR3 coding DNA: TGTGCCAGCAGTTCGGGACTCCAGAACACTGAAGCTTTCTTT.

This sequence joins TRBV9 and TRBJ1-2; D is perhaps TRBD1 (5 bases). The germline CDR1 and CDR2 sequences are SGDLS and YYNGEE. This CDR3 spans 13 amino acids. Trimming cost V 1 base and J 6 bases, with 10 bases left between them. The CDR3 protein is CASSVLLGDGYTF. CDR3 nucleotides: TGTGCCAGCAGCGTACTCTTGGGGGATGGCTACACCTTC.

The rearrangement joins TRBV19 to TRBJ1-1; D perhaps matches TRBD1 (5 bases). Germline-derived CDR1 and CDR2 are LNHDA and SQIVND (reference sequence). CDR3 length equals 15 residues. Trimming took off 4 bases at V and 0 bases at J, with 12 bases between the two ends. This CDR3 reads CASSREDTVNTEAFF. In DNA form, the CDR3 reads TGTGCCAGTAGTAGGGAGGACACCGTGAACACTGAAGCTTTCTTT.

This CDR3 is CASSSLPRRTSPPGYGYTF. The CDR3 DNA reads TGTGCCAGCAGTTCGCTCCCTAGGCGGACCTCCCCGCCGGGATATGGCTACACCTTC. This sequence joins TRBV28 and TRBJ1-2; D gene ambiguous. Germline CDR1 MDHEN, CDR2 SYDVKM. The CDR3 is made up of 19 amino acids. V dropped 4 bases and J dropped 5 bases, with 29 bases sitting between them.

The genes are TRBV27 and TRBJ2-5; D might be TRBD1 or TRBD2, each matching 5 bases. The germline V and J ends were trimmed by 5 bases and 2 bases, with 15 bases remaining between them. CDR1 MNHEY and CDR2 SMNVEV come from the germline V gene (reference sequence). There are 15 residues in the CDR3. The CDR3 DNA reads TGTGCCAGCAGTCCTCTAGGGACGGTACAAGAGACCCAGTACTTC. This encodes CASSPLGTVQETQYF.

The gene calls are TRBV5-1 and TRBJ2-1, with 7 bases lining up with TRBD2. V lost 3 bases and J lost 6; bases outside the gene matches: 12. Per germline, CDR1 SGHRS and CDR2 YFSETQ. This CDR3 region has 16 residues. Here the CDR3 DNA reads TGCGCCAGCAGCTCGGGGGACTACACCAGCGGCAATGAGCAGTTCTTC. Its translation is CASSSGDYTSGNEQFF.

The chain carries TRBV4-2 and TRBJ2-1; 8 bases align to TRBD1. The CDR3 runs to 16 residues. CDR1 LGHNA and CDR2 YNFKEQ come from the germline V gene. With 1 base clipped from V and 0 bases from J, the junction kept 2 bases outside the gene matches. CDR3 bases: TGTGCCAGCAGCCAAGCGGGGACAGGCTCCTACAATGAGCAGTTCTTC. Protein sequence: CASSQAGTGSYNEQFF.

The DNA for the CDR3 is TGTGCCTGTAACAAGGGGGCGACTAATGAAAAACTGTTTTTT. Amino acid sequence: CACNKGATNEKLFF. The rearrangement links TRBV30 to TRBJ1-4; 7 bases are a match to TRBD1. The junction had 6 bases not matched to a gene; V was cut back by 6 bases and J by 2 bases. CDR3 size: 14 residues. CDR1 and CDR2 from the germline V gene are GTSNPN and SVGIG (reference sequence). The full variable domain, in which reference TRBV30 and TRBJ1-4 provide the parts outside the CDR3, is SQTIHQWPATLVQPVGSPLSLECTVEGTSNPNLYWYRQAAGRGLQLLFYSVGIGQISSEVPQNLSASRPQDRQFILSSKKLLLSDSGFYLCACNKGATNEKLFFGSGTQLSVL.

This chain connects TRBV5-8 to TRBJ2-2; TRBD1 matches 10 bases. Trimming at V came to 2 bases and at J to 3 bases, leaving 4 bases not matched to a gene. Germline-derived CDR1 and CDR2 are SGHTS and YDEGEE. This CDR3 region has 16 residues. The CDR3 loop reads CASSFLTGGYTGELFF. As DNA, the CDR3 is TGTGCCAGCAGCTTCCTGACAGGGGGCTACACCGGGGAGCTGTTTTTT.

The chain uses TRBV6-1 and TRBJ1-1, with no clear D. Between the trimmed V and J ends, which lost 5 bases and 9 bases, there was a span of 13 bases. CDR1 is MNHNS, CDR2 SASEGT, per germline. The CDR3 extends over 12 amino acids. CDR3 in DNA: TGTGCCAGCAGTTCAACGGCGGATAAAGCTTTCTTT. This sequence encodes CASSSTADKAFF.

The chain employs TRBV6-5 and TRBJ1-3; D is uncertain. Germline values: CDR1 MNHEY, CDR2 SVGAGI. Trimming took off 6 bases at V and 2 bases at J, with 8 bases between the two ends. CDR3 size: 13 residues. CDR3 DNA sequence: TGTGCCAGCAGAATCACAGCTGGAAACACCATATATTTT. This encodes CASRITAGNTIYF.

The genes are TRBV5-1 and TRBJ2-7, with 7 bases aligning to TRBD2. This CDR3 comprises 15 residues. Germline assignment: CDR1 SGHRS and CDR2 YFSETQ. After removal of 2 bases from V and 2 bases from J, the junction contained 7 bases not matched to a gene. The CDR3: CASSFSLGGTYEQYF. The CDR3 DNA follows: TGCGCCAGCAGCTTCTCCCTGGGGGGGACCTACGAGCAGTACTTC.

The J gene is TRBJ1-4, the V gene TRBV27, with 8 bases identical to TRBD1. In germline, CDR1 is MNHEY, CDR2 SMNVEV (reference sequence). V dropped 6 bases and J dropped 8; count of bases not matched to a gene: 11. The CDR3 totals 15 residues. The CDR3 DNA reads as TGTGCCAGCAGCCTCCAGGGGGCGGGGAGGGAAAAACTGTTTTTT. Translating it yields CASSLQGAGREKLFF.